This T cell receptor beta chain was identified in a study of cytomegalovirus exposure and HLA in healthy donors. Primers for the PCR totalled 60 Vbeta and 13 Jbeta. Generated by immunoSEQ multiplex PCR, the TCRdb table keeps only in-frame clones and is missing some. The sample lists about 95,000 clones; 82% were seen once. Study results and caveats: In a later analysis, a missense DCLRE1C variant was linked to TCR beta V- and J-gene trimming. Roughly even sequencing depth across donors was the assumption behind the presence/absence analyses. Both high specificity and high sensitivity reportedly marked the classifier's diagnosis of cytomegalovirus status.

On this clone itself: Its antigen is still unknown.

V gave up 7 bases and J gave up 8 bases; unmatched junction bases: 12. The CDR3 has 15 amino acids. Germline V gene lookup returns CDR1 LNHDA and CDR2 SQIVND (reference sequence). The receptor's source is a man in his thirties or forties in good health and CMV-seropositive. Sequenced: PBMCs. This chain joins TRBV19 and TRBJ2-3, with 10 positions matching TRBD2. CDR3 DNA sequence: TGTGCCAGTACCCCAGGAGCGGGAGGGCCCGGTACGCAGTATTTT. Its translation: CASTPGAGGPGTQYF.